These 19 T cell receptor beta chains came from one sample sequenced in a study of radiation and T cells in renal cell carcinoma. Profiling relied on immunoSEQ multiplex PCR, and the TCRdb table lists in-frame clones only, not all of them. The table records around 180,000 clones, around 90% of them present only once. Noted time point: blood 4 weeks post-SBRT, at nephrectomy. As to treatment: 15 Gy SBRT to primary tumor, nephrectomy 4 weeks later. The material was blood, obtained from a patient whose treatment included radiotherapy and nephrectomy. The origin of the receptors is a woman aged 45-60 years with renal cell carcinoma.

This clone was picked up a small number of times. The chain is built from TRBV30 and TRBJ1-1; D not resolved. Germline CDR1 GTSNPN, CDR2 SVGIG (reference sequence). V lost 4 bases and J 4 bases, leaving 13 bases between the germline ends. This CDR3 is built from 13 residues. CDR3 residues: CAWTYRVFTEAFF. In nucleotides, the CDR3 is TGTGCCTGGACCTATCGGGTGTTCACTGAAGCTTTCTTT.

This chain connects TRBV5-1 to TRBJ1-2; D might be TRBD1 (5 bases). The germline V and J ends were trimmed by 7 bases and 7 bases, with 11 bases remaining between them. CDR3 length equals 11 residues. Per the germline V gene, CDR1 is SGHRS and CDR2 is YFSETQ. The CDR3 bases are TGCGCCAGCGCAGACAGATTTGGCTACACCTTC. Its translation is CASADRFGYTF. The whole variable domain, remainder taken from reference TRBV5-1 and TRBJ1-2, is KAGVTQTPRYLIKTRGQQVTLSCSPISGHRSVSWYQQTPGQGLQFLFEYFSETQRNKGNFPGRFSGRQFSNSRSEMNVSTLELGDSALYLCASADRFGYTFGSGTRLTVV.

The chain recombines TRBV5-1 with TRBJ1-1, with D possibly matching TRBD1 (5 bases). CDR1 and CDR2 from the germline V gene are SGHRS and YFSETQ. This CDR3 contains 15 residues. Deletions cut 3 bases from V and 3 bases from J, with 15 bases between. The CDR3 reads CASSSRTGVDTEAFF. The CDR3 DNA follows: TGCGCCAGCAGCTCCCGGACGGGGGTAGACACTGAAGCTTTCTTT.

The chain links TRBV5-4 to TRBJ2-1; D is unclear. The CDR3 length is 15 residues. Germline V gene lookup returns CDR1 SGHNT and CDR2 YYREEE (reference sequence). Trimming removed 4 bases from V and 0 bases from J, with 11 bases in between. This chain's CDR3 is CASSLTLNSYNEQFF. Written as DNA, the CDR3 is TGTGCCAGCAGCCTTACTCTTAACTCCTACAATGAGCAGTTCTTC.

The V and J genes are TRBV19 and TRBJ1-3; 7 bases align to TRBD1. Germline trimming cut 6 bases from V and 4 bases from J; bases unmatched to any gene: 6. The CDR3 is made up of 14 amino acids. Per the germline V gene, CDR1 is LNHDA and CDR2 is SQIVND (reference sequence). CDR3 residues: CASSAGQKGNTIYF. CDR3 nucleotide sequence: TGTGCCAGTAGCGCGGGACAGAAAGGAAACACCATATATTTT.

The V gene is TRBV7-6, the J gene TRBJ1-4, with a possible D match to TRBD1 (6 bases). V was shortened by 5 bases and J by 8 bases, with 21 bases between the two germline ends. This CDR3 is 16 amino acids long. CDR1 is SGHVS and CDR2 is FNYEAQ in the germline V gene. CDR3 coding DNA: TGTGCCAGCAGCCAGCTTTGGGCCGTAGGGGGGGAAAAACTGTTTTTT. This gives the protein CASSQLWAVGGEKLFF.

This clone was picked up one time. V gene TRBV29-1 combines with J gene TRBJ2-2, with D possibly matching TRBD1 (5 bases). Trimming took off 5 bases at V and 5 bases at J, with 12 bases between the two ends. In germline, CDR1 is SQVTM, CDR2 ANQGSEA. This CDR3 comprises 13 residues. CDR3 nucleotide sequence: TGCAGCGTTACTATAGCAGGGACCGGGGAGCTGTTTTTT. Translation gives CSVTIAGTGELFF.

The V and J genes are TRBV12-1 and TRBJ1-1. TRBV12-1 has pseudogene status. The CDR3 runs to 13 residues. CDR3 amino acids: CASSLNSDTEAFF. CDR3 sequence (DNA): TGTGCCAGCAGCCTAAATTCGGACACTGAAGCTTTCTTT.

Here the CDR3 reads CASSANTGAEGYTF. As DNA, the CDR3 is TGTGCCAGCTCAGCAAACACAGGGGCGGAGGGCTACACCTTC. The chain joins TRBV18 to TRBJ1-2; 7 nucleotides align to TRBD1. Losses at the gene ends were 5 bases for V and 8 bases for J; bases not matched to a gene: 11. Germline V gene lookup returns CDR1 KGHSH and CDR2 LQKENI. This CDR3 contains 14 residues.

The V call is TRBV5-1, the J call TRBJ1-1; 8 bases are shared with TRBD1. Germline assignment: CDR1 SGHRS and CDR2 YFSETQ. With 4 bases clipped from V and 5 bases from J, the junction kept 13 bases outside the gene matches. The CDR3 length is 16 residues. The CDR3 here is CASSLGPGQGETEAFF. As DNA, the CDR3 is TGCGCCAGCAGCCTGGGCCCCGGACAGGGAGAGACTGAAGCTTTCTTT.

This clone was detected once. The CDR3 here is CAISDNAANYEQYF. The CDR3 DNA reads as TGTGCCATCAGTGATAACGCAGCCAACTACGAGCAGTACTTC. The V gene is TRBV10-3, the J gene TRBJ2-7; the D is unclear. CDR1 and CDR2 (germline): ENHRY, SYGVKD. V lost 3 bases and J 3 bases, leaving 12 bases between the germline ends. CDR3 size: 14 residues.

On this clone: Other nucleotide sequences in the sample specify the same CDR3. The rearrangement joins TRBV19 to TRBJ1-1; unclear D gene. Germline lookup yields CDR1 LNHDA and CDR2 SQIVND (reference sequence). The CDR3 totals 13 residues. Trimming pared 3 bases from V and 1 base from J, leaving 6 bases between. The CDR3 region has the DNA TGTGCCAGTAGTATCTCGCGGAACACTGAAGCTTTCTTT. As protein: CASSISRNTEAFF.

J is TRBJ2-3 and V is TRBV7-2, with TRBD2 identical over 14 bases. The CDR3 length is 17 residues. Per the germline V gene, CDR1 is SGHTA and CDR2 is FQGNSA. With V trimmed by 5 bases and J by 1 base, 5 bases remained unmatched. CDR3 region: CASSLRLAGGGTDTQYF. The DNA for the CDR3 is TGTGCCAGCAGCCTTCGACTAGCGGGAGGGGGCACAGATACGCAGTATTTT.

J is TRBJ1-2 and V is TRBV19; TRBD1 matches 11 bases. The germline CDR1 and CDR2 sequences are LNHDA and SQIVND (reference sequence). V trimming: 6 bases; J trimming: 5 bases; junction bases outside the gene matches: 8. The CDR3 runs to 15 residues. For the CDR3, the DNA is TGTGCCAGTAGCCAGGGACAGGGGGTGCGGTATGGCTACACCTTC. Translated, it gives CASSQGQGVRYGYTF. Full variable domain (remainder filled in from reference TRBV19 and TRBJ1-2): DGGITQSPKYLFRKEGQNVTLSCEQNLNHDAMYWYRQDPGQGLRLIYYSQIVNDFQKGDIAEGYSVSREKKESFPLTVTSAQKNPTAFYLCASSQGQGVRYGYTFGSGTRLTVV.

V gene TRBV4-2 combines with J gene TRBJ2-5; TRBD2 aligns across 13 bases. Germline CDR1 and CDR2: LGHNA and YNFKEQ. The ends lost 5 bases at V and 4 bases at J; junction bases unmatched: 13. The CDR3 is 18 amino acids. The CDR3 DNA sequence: TGTGCCAGCAGCAGCACTAGCGGGGGGGCCGGAATAGGAGAGACCCAGTACTTC. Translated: CASSSTSGGAGIGETQYF.

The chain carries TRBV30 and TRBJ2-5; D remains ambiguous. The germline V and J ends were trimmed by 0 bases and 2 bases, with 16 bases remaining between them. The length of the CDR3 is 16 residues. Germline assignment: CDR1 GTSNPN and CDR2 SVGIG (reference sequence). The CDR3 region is CAWSVGPGRIQETQYF. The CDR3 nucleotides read TGTGCCTGGAGTGTTGGTCCGGGTAGGATACAAGAGACCCAGTACTTC.

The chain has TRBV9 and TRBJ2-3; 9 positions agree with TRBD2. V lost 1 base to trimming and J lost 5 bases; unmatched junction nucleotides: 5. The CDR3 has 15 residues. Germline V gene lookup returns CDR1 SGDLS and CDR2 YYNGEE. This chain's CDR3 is CASSVSSGVGDTQYF. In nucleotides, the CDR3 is TGTGCCAGCAGCGTATCTAGCGGGGTCGGAGATACGCAGTATTTT.

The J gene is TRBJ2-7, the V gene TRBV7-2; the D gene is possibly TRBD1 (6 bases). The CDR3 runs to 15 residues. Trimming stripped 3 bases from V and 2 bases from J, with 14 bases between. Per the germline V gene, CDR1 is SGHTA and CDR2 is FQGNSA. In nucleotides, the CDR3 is TGTGCCAGCAGCTTTAGCCGGGACACCCCCTACGAGCAGTACTTC. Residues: CASSFSRDTPYEQYF.

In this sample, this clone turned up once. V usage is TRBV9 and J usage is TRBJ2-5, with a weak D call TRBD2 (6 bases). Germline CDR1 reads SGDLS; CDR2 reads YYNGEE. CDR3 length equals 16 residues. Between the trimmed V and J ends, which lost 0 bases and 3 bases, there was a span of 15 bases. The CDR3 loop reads CASSVGLTSTEETQYF. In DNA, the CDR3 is TGTGCCAGCAGCGTAGGGTTAACTAGCACTGAAGAGACCCAGTACTTC. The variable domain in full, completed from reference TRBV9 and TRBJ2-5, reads DSGVTQTPKHLITATGQRVTLRCSPRSGDLSVYWYQQSLDQGLQFLIQYYNGEERAKGNILERFSAQQFPDLHSELNLSSLELGDSALYFCASSVGLTSTEETQYFGPGTRLLVL.